The rows below give T cell receptor beta chains drawn from one sample of a study of T cell clones after liver transplantation. The table came from immunoSEQ multiplex PCR; TCRdb's copy has only in-frame clones and leaves some out. The table records roughly 19,000 clones, around 87% of them present only once. The sample consisted of CD8+ T cells from blood, taken approximately 3.5 years after liver transplant. All receptors come from a human patient who received a liver transplant. A subset of T cells may come from the graft donor. The CDR3 runs from the conserved cysteine through the conserved F or W. A D gene is named only where the DNA matches it firmly. Clone size is given for some rows only: seen once, a few or many times, or a class if the clone is expanded.

clone size,V gene,J gene,CDR3 length,D gene,CDR3 protein,CDR3 DNA
.,TRBV29-1,TRBJ2-7,15,.,CSVEELSRGSYEQYF,TGCAGCGTTGAAGAACTGAGCAGGGGATCCTACGAGCAGTACTTC
.,TRBV18,TRBJ2-1,16,.,CASSPPSGSSYNEQFF,TGTGCCAGCTCACCACCGTCAGGGAGCTCCTACAATGAGCAGTTCTTC
.,TRBV7-2,TRBJ2-5,15,TRBD1,CASSPGGQGQETQYF,TGTGCCAGCAGCCCGGGGGGACAGGGGCAAGAGACCCAGTACTTC
.,TRBV19,TRBJ1-2,14,.,CASRRPEGLYGYTF,TGTGCCAGTAGACGCCCCGAGGGACTCTATGGCTACACCTTC
.,TRBV4-2,TRBJ2-1,18,TRBD2,CASSQEWVGEAGAYEQFF,TGTGCCAGCAGCCAAGAGTGGGTCGGTGAAGCGGGAGCCTATGAGCAGTTCTTC
.,TRBV15,TRBJ2-7,15,TRBD2,CATSRGPSGSYEQYF,TGTGCCACCAGCAGAGGCCCTAGCGGATCCTACGAGCAGTACTTC
once,TRBV11-2,TRBJ1-1,12,.,CASRGMNTEAFF,TGTGCCAGCAGAGGAATGAACACTGAAGCTTTCTTT
.,TRBV7-9,TRBJ1-1,13,.,CASSPMGVTEAFF,TGTGCCAGCAGCCCTATGGGGGTCACTGAAGCTTTCTTT
.,TRBV27,TRBJ1-1,14,.,CASSGIGANTEAFF,TGTGCCAGCAGTGGGATCGGGGCGAACACTGAAGCTTTCTTT
.,TRBV5-5,TRBJ2-3,18,.,CASSQEWMGGRSTDTQYF,TGTGCCAGCAGTCAGGAATGGATGGGGGGGCGAAGCACAGATACGCAGTATTTT
.,TRBV5-4,TRBJ2-3,15,TRBD2,CASSPGFAGGGTQYF,TGTGCCAGCAGCCCCGGATTTGCGGGAGGGGGGACGCAGTATTTT
.,TRBV2,TRBJ2-5,13,.,CASDGGTIETQYF,TGTGCCAGCGATGGGGGGACCATAGAGACCCAGTACTTC
.,TRBV4-1,TRBJ2-1,14,.,CASSQDWSVIEQFF,TGCGCCAGCAGCCAAGATTGGTCAGTCATTGAGCAGTTCTTC
.,TRBV7-8,TRBJ2-2,16,TRBD2,CASRPTLAGVTGELFF,TGTGCCAGCAGGCCTACTCTAGCGGGAGTTACCGGGGAGCTGTTTTTT
once,TRBV5-4,TRBJ2-7,13,.,CASSFRNSYEQYF,TGTGCCAGCAGCTTCAGGAACTCCTACGAGCAGTACTTC
.,TRBV19,TRBJ2-3,16,.,CASNSAGLLFTDTQYF,TGTGCCAGTAACTCCGCCGGTCTCCTCTTCACAGATACGCAGTATTTT
.,TRBV7-8,TRBJ1-1,13,.,CASSPTLNTEAFF,TGTGCCAGCAGCCCTACCTTGAACACTGAAGCTTTCTTT
.,TRBV11-2,TRBJ2-1,17,.,CASSLTFGVATHNEQFF,TGTGCCAGCAGCTTAACGTTCGGGGTCGCCACTCACAATGAGCAGTTCTTC
.,TRBV4-3,TRBJ2-7,13,.,CASSPGPAYEQYF,TGCGCCAGCAGCCCAGGACCTGCCTACGAGCAGTACTTC
.,TRBV19,TRBJ2-7,14,TRBD1,CASSPGTELYEQYF,TGTGCCAGTAGTCCCGGGACAGAGTTATACGAGCAGTACTTC
once,TRBV28,TRBJ1-2,13,.,CASSPTVAGGYTF,TGTGCCAGCAGTCCTACAGTCGCCGGAGGCTACACCTTC
.,TRBV13,TRBJ2-2,13,TRBD1,CASLRGRTGELFF,TGTGCCAGCCTCAGGGGGCGGACCGGGGAGCTGTTTTTT
.,TRBV19,TRBJ2-1,23,.,CASSIDLALISLDSLSSYNEQFF,TGTGCCAGTAGTATAGATTTAGCCCTCATTTCCTTGGACAGCCTATCGTCCTACAATGAGCAGTTCTTC
.,TRBV28,TRBJ1-2,14,.,CASSSEGRNYGYTF,TGTGCCAGCAGTTCAGAGGGGCGGAACTATGGCTACACCTTC
medium-sized,TRBV27,TRBJ2-3,17,.,CASSLLSVGPSTDTQYF,TGTGCCAGCAGTTTACTTTCGGTGGGGCCTAGCACAGATACGCAGTATTTT
.,TRBV30,TRBJ2-7,11,.,CACCTPYEQYF,TGTGCCTGTTGCACTCCCTACGAGCAGTACTTC
.,TRBV5-6,TRBJ2-3,16,.,CASSRQGPVGTDTQYF,TGTGCCAGCAGCCGCCAGGGACCGGTCGGGACAGATACGCAGTATTTT
.,TRBV27,TRBJ2-3,12,.,CASTGQTDTQYF,TGTGCCAGCACCGGGCAAACAGATACGCAGTATTTT
.,TRBV9,TRBJ2-3,18,TRBD2,CASSFNARTSEAPDTQYF,TGTGCCAGCAGCTTTAACGCACGGACTAGCGAGGCACCAGATACGCAGTATTTT
.,TRBV30,TRBJ2-7,13,.,CAWREGGGNEQYF,TGTGCCTGGAGGGAGGGAGGGGGAAACGAGCAGTACTTC
.,TRBV6-4,TRBJ2-1,15,.,CASSVERSSYNEQFF,TGTGCCAGCAGTGTAGAGAGGAGCTCCTACAATGAGCAGTTCTTC
.,TRBV13,TRBJ2-1,15,TRBD2,CASSFNVAGYNEQFF,TGTGCCAGCAGCTTTAATGTAGCGGGGTACAATGAGCAGTTCTTC
.,TRBV19,TRBJ2-3,17,TRBD2,CASSTLLRGGDTDTQYF,TGTGCCAGTAGTACTCTCCTTCGGGGGGGGGACACAGATACGCAGTATTTT
.,TRBV4-3,TRBJ1-1,14,.,CASSLGHENTEAFF,TGCGCCAGCAGCCTGGGACACGAGAACACTGAAGCTTTCTTT
once,TRBV5-4,TRBJ1-1,12,.,CASSLPPTEAFF,TGTGCCAGCAGCTTACCCCCCACTGAAGCTTTCTTT
.,TRBV6-6,TRBJ1-2,11,.,CASSYGMRYTF,TGTGCCAGCAGTTACGGTATGCGCTACACCTTC
.,TRBV5-4,TRBJ2-7,15,TRBD2,CASSLTLAGEYEQYF,TGTGCCAGCAGCTTGACGCTAGCGGGAGAGTACGAGCAGTACTTC
.,TRBV29-1,TRBJ2-5,12,.,CSVLDSQETQYF,TGCAGCGTTCTCGACAGTCAAGAGACCCAGTACTTC
.,TRBV2,TRBJ2-2,17,TRBD2,CASRLGLAGGFTGELFF,TGTGCCAGCAGACTGGGACTAGCGGGAGGGTTCACCGGGGAGCTGTTTTTT
.,TRBV7-8,TRBJ1-3,16,TRBD1,CASSPYTGQARNTIYF,TGTGCCAGCAGCCCATATACCGGACAGGCCAGGAACACCATATATTTT
.,TRBV29-1,TRBJ2-5,16,.,CSVQGVPGPGEETQYF,TGCAGCGTTCAGGGAGTCCCGGGGCCCGGGGAAGAGACCCAGTACTTC
.,TRBV5-6,TRBJ2-2,15,.,CASSLDGRNTGELFF,TGTGCCAGCAGCTTGGACGGGAGAAACACCGGGGAGCTGTTTTTT
.,TRBV6-5,TRBJ1-4,15,.,CASRGLGGGNEKLFF,TGTGCCAGCAGGGGTCTGGGGGGAGGGAATGAAAAACTGTTTTTT